These 19 T cell receptor beta chains share one sample of origin, sequenced in a study of metastatic and nonmetastatic thyroid tumors. Using MiXCR, TCRdb reanalyzed the PCR reads. The table lists some 83,000 clones, around 12% of them singletons. Not a single patient had been given any form of treatment at any point before undergoing thyroid surgery. The source material was tumor tissue. The receptors stem from a female donor with papillary thyroid cancer or a benign thyroid nodule (not recorded which). Some clones in this sample may be carry-over from other donors' samples.

On this clone itself: A read error may explain this, as a much larger clone is one base away. This rearrangement joins TRBV20-1 to TRBJ2-7, with 7 bases that match TRBD2. The CDR3 is made up of 14 amino acids. The germline CDR1 and CDR2 sequences are DFQATT and SNEGSKA (reference sequence). With 1 base clipped from V and 4 bases from J, the junction kept 7 bases outside the gene matches. DNA for the CDR3: TGCAGTGCTAGAGTAATGGGAGGGCGGTACGAGCAGTACTTC. Protein sequence: CSARVMGGRYEQYF.

On this clone itself: A much bigger clone sits one base away, suggesting this may be a read error. In DNA, the CDR3 is TGTGCCAGCGGGGGACAGCTTAATTCACTCCTCCACTTT. Protein: CASGGQLNSLLHF. The chain recombines TRBV7-8 with TRBJ1-6, with TRBD1 matching 7 bases. CDR1 is SGHVS and CDR2 is FQNEAQ in the germline V gene. The CDR3 length is 13 residues.

A note on this clone: A read error may account for a junction end that differs from germline. This CDR3 is also generated by other DNA sequences in the sample. The chain carries TRBV7-8 and TRBJ2-2; perhaps TRBD2 as D (5 bases). Germline loops: CDR1 SGHVS, CDR2 FQNEAQ. The CDR3 runs 15 residues. CDR3 sequence reads: CASSLGTRFPGELFF. Here the CDR3 DNA reads TGTGCTAGCAGCCTTGGTACTAGATTTCCCGGGGAGCTGTTTTTT.

Regarding this clone: With a much larger clone just one base away, this may be a read error. This chain joins TRBV28 and TRBJ2-7, with unresolved D. CDR1 is MDHEN, CDR2 SYDVKM, per germline. The CDR3 runs 11 residues. The CDR3 DNA follows: TGTGCCAGCAGCTCGGATCCCGAGCGGTACTTC. Protein product: CASSSDPERYF.

The V call is TRBV7-9, the J call TRBJ1-4; D uncertain. The CDR3 runs 14 residues. V shed 5 bases and J shed 5 bases, with 12 bases lying between them. In germline, CDR1 is SEHNR, CDR2 FQNEAQ (reference sequence). The CDR3 nucleotides are TGTGCCAGCAGCCTAGAGGTTGGGAATGAAAAACTGTTTTTT. Its protein is CASSLEVGNEKLFF.

As concerns this clone: A much larger clone is a single base away; this may be a read error. V and J are TRBV29-1 and TRBJ1-2; D uncertain. Germline values: CDR1 SQVTM, CDR2 ANQGSEA. The CDR3 is made up of 12 amino acids. Trimming removed 4 bases from V and 8 bases from J, with 14 bases in between. The CDR3 DNA is TGCAGCGTTGGACATGGGATGTGGGGCTACACCTTC. This encodes CSVGHGMWGYTF. Variable domain in full (rest from reference TRBV29-1 and TRBJ1-2): SAVISQKPSRDICQRGTSLTIQCQVDSQVTMMFWYRQQPGQSLTLIATANQGSEATYESGFVIDKFPISRPNLTFSTLTVSNMSPEDSSIYLCSVGHGMWGYTFGSGTRLTVV.

This clone was observed many times. This rearrangement joins TRBV6-2 or TRBV6-3 to TRBJ2-1; D uncertain. Trimming shortened V by 6 bases and J by 16 bases, and 22 bases separated the two germline ends. In germline, CDR1 is MNHEY, CDR2 SVGEGT. The CDR3 runs to 13 residues. The CDR3 loop is CASRLQPAARIFF. The CDR3 DNA is TGTGCCAGCAGACTCCAGCCCGCTGCACGTATTTTCTTC.

There are a few counts of this clone. The chain is built from TRBV3-1 and TRBJ2-5, with D perhaps TRBD2 (6 bases). The CDR3 has 14 amino acids. The germline CDR1 and CDR2 sequences are LGHDT and YNNKEL (reference sequence). V shed 4 bases and J shed 5 bases, with 14 bases lying between them. Written as DNA, the CDR3 is TGTGCCAGCAGCCTGTGGGGACTCGAGGAGACCCAGTACTTC. Translating gives CASSLWGLEETQYF.

This clone showed up just a few times. This may be a read error: a much more frequent sequence differs by one nucleotide. The chain combines TRBV11-3 with TRBJ2-5; TRBD2 matches 13 bases. CDR3 size: 17 residues. Germline V CDR1 and CDR2: SGHNT, YENEEA. This CDR3 is CASSPGLAGVPQENQYF. For the CDR3, the DNA is TGTGCCAGCAGCCCAGGACTAGCGGGAGTTCCCCAAGAGAACCAGTACTTC.

In this sample, this clone turned up a few times. This chain uses TRBV20-1 with TRBJ2-5; D is perhaps TRBD2 (5 bases). This CDR3 contains 12 residues. Germline values: CDR1 DFQATT, CDR2 SNEGSKA (reference sequence). V lost 3 bases and J 2 bases, leaving 7 bases between the germline ends. In DNA, the CDR3 is TGCAGTGCTAGGAGCGGTCAAGAGACCCAGTACTTC. Its protein is CSARSGQETQYF.

This clone has a handful of counts. A much bigger clone sits one base away, suggesting this may be a read error. The chain is built from TRBV15 and TRBJ2-7; the match to TRBD1 covers 7 bases. This CDR3 has 15 residues. CDR1 and CDR2 (germline): LNHNV, YYDKDF (reference sequence). CDR3 nucleotides: TGTGCCGCCAGCAGAGATTATTCGGGACAGTACGAGCAGTACTTC. Encoded protein: CAASRDYSGQYEQYF. The entire variable domain, with the rest obtained from reference TRBV15 and TRBJ2-7, is as follows: DAMVIQNPRYQVTQFGKPVTLSCSQTLNHNVMYWYQQKSSQAPKLLFHYYDKDFNNEADTPDNFQSRRPNTSFCFLDIRSPGLGDTAMYLCAASRDYSGQYEQYFGPGTRLTVT.

With regard to this clone: Other DNA sequences of this sample code for an identical CDR3. The chain carries TRBV28 and TRBJ2-7, with 11 bases matching TRBD2. Trimming removed 3 bases from V and 4 bases from J; junction bases left unmatched: 8. The CDR3 has 16 amino acids. Per germline, CDR1 MDHEN and CDR2 SYDVKM. The CDR3, as DNA: TGTGCCAGCAGTTTTGGTGGACTAGCGGGCGCATACGAGCAGTACTTC. Protein product: CASSFGGLAGAYEQYF.

This clone occurred many times. The J gene is TRBJ1-1, the V gene TRBV5-1; D is ambiguous. Germline V gene sequence: CDR1 SGHRS, CDR2 YFSETQ. The CDR3 is 14 residues long. Trimming stripped 0 bases from V and 1 base from J, with 7 bases between. This CDR3 is CASSLGDPNTEAFF. CDR3 bases: TGCGCCAGCAGCTTGGGGGATCCGAACACTGAAGCTTTCTTT. The variable domain in full, with the rest retrieved from reference TRBV5-1 and TRBJ1-1, is KAGVTQTPRYLIKTRGQQVTLSCSPISGHRSVSWYQQTPGQGLQFLFEYFSETQRNKGNFPGRFSGRQFSNSRSEMNVSTLELGDSALYLCASSLGDPNTEAFFGQGTRLTVV.

At least ten counts were recorded for this clone. The chain carries TRBV11-1 and TRBJ2-3; D is perhaps TRBD1 (6 bases). In germline, CDR1 is SGHAT, CDR2 FQDESV (reference sequence). Trimming shortened V by 6 bases and J by 7 bases, and 23 bases separated the two germline ends. This CDR3 has 16 amino acids. This CDR3 is CASRRSGTTFVHTQYF. The CDR3 bases are TGTGCCAGCAGGAGATCCGGGACAACGTTCGTACATACGCAGTATTTT. The variable domain in full, completed from reference TRBV11-1 and TRBJ2-3, reads EAEVAQSPRYKITEKSQAVAFWCDPISGHATLYWYRQILGQGPELLVQFQDESVVDDSQLPKDRFSAERLKGVDSTLKIQPAELGDSAMYLCASRRSGTTFVHTQYFGPGTRLTVL.

This clone was recorded many times. The chain recombines TRBV20-1 with TRBJ1-2, with D maybe TRBD1 (6 bases). V dropped 5 bases and J dropped 4 bases, with 14 bases sitting between them. Germline V lookup: CDR1 DFQATT, CDR2 SNEGSKA (reference sequence). This CDR3 is 13 amino acids long. The CDR3, as DNA: TGCAGTGCTGAGACAGGCTCGAGCTATGGCTACACCTTC. Its protein product is CSAETGSSYGYTF.

With regard to this clone: Being one base from a much bigger clone, this may be a read error. The chain combines TRBV6-1 with TRBJ2-7; D possibly corresponds to TRBD2 (6 bases). This CDR3 is 13 amino acids long. Deletions cut 7 bases from V and 4 bases from J, with 14 bases between. Germline CDR1 is MNHNS and CDR2 is SASEGT. The CDR3 is CASTSCGEYEQYF. In nucleotides, the CDR3 is TGTGCCAGCACCTCCTGCGGGGAATACGAGCAGTACTTC.

This clone was picked up many times. The V call is TRBV19, the J call TRBJ2-1, with D possibly being TRBD1 or TRBD2 (6 bases each). The ends were cut back, 5 bases at V and 8 bases at J, with 16 bases in the middle. The CDR3 is made up of 14 amino acids. Germline-derived CDR1 and CDR2 are LNHDA and SQIVND (reference sequence). The CDR3: CASSLLYREDEQFF. DNA for the CDR3: TGTGCCAGTAGTCTCCTCTACAGGGAGGATGAGCAGTTCTTC.

The table lists this clone with many counts. The V gene is TRBV9, the J gene TRBJ2-3; 9 bases align to TRBD2. From germline, CDR1 is SGDLS and CDR2 YYNGEE. The CDR3 consists of 16 residues. Germline trimming cut 1 base from V and 4 bases from J; bases unmatched to any gene: 7. CDR3 residues: CASSVIGSGSADTQYF. The CDR3 nucleotides are TGTGCCAGCAGCGTAATCGGTAGCGGGAGCGCAGATACGCAGTATTTT.

This chain's CDR3 is CSVDQGNTGELFF. The CDR3 DNA reads as TGCAGCGTTGATCAGGGGAACACCGGGGAGCTGTTTTTT. This rearrangement joins TRBV29-1 to TRBJ2-2; a possible D gene is TRBD1 (5 bases). The CDR3 consists of 13 residues. Deletions cut 3 bases from V and 1 base from J, with 6 bases between. Germline V gene lookup returns CDR1 SQVTM and CDR2 ANQGSEA.